This section outlines one TCR beta chain sequence together with its context. The data belong to a study of blood T cell repertoires in COVID-19. About the research overall: The United States, Italy and Spain were the sources of the acute and convalescent COVID-19 samples.

Per the original data handling: Amplification with reference gene primers provided the estimates of nucleated cell counts. Sequencing was performed with immunoSEQ multiplex PCR; in TCRdb, only in-frame clones are kept and a portion is missing. The DNA was the basis for D and trimming; V, J and clone size are from that table. The sample includes about 72,000 clones, approximately 85% of them seen just once. From germline, CDR1 is SGHDT and CDR2 YYEEEE. CDR3 length equals 16 residues. V was clipped by 0 bases and J by 2 bases, with 13 bases between them. The sequence was collected from a man aged 45-65 years with acute or convalescent COVID-19. V usage is TRBV5-6 and J usage is TRBJ2-3, with D possibly matching TRBD1 (5 bases). Sequenced sample: peripheral blood. The CDR3 loop is CASSLGQGLITDTQYF. As DNA, the CDR3 is TGTGCCAGCAGCTTGGGGCAGGGCCTTATCACAGATACGCAGTATTTT. Complete variable domain (other parts from reference TRBV5-6 and TRBJ2-3): DAGVTQSPTHLIKTRGQQVTLRCSPKSGHDTVSWYQQALGQGPQFIFQYYEEEERQRGNFPDRFSGHQFPNYSSELNVNALLLGDSALYLCASSLGQGLITDTQYFGPGTRLTVL.